A selection of T cell receptor beta chains follows, all from one sample in a study of response to subunit inactivated influenza vaccine. Each CDR3 protein gets one entry after TCRdb re-called the RT-PCR reads with MiXCR. The sample contains 560,000 or so distinct CDR3 sequences, about 7.6% of which appear only once. The sample was PBMCs from blood, taken less than 30 months after vaccination. The receptors shown here come from a man in his fifties or sixties who received an inactivated influenza vaccine. Each CDR3 is given with its conserved first and last residue. D genes are given only for firm matches. Size is omitted from some rows. Given values are once, few, many or a class for expanded clones.

-,TRBV6-2/TRBV6-3,TRBJ2-7,TRBD2,TGTGCCAGTACCGGGACTAGCGGGAATCGCGAGCAGTACTTC,CASTGTSGNREQYF
few,TRBV5-1,TRBJ2-3,-,TGCGCCAGCAGCTTGGAGGGCGTGGGAGTAACAGATACGCAGTATTTT,CASSLEGVGVTDTQYF
few,TRBV12-3/TRBV12-4,TRBJ2-7,-,TGTGCCAGCAGACCCGACAGGTCCTCCTACGAGCAGTACTTC,CASRPDRSSYEQYF
few,TRBV6-6,TRBJ2-7,-,TGTGCCAGCAGCCCCGGCTTCGAGCAGTACTTC,CASSPGFEQYF
many,TRBV5-1,TRBJ1-4,-,TGCGCCAGCAGCTTGGAAGGTAACACCGGGACCGGTGAAAAACTGTTTTTT,CASSLEGNTGTGEKLFF
many,TRBV5-1,TRBJ2-1,TRBD2,TGCGCCAGCAGTTCTGGGACTAGCGGGAGGCGTTACAATGAGCAGTTCTTC,CASSSGTSGRRYNEQFF
many,TRBV20-1,TRBJ2-7,TRBD2,TGCAGTGCTAGAGAAAGGGGACTAGCGGGAGTTCGTAAGCAGTACTTC,CSARERGLAGVRKQYF
few,TRBV5-1,TRBJ2-3,-,TGCGCCAGCAGCGTGGGGACTCTAGCCGATACGCAGTATTTT,CASSVGTLADTQYF
-,TRBV20-1,TRBJ2-5,-,TGCAGTGCTAGACTGGGACGAGGGGTTTGGACCCAGTACTTC,CSARLGRGVWTQYF
-,TRBV10-3,TRBJ1-1,-,TGTGCCATCAGTCCGGACGGCCAAATGAACACTGAAGCTTTCTTT,CAISPDGQMNTEAFF
-,TRBV28,TRBJ1-5,TRBD1,TGTGCCAGCAGTATACTCGACAGGGTACACCAGCCCCAGCATTTT,CASSILDRVHQPQHF
few,TRBV5-1,TRBJ2-7,-,TGCGCCAGCAGCTTGATGACAGACTACTACGAGCAGTACTTC,CASSLMTDYYEQYF
-,TRBV11-3,TRBJ2-1,-,TGTGCCAGCAGCGAGCAGGTTGTAGGCAATGAGCAGTTCTTC,CASSEQVVGNEQFF
few,TRBV4-2,TRBJ2-7,-,TGTGCCAGCAGCCAAGTATCGGGGCCCCTCAGCTCCTACGAGCAGTACTTC,CASSQVSGPLSSYEQYF
-,TRBV20-1,TRBJ1-6,-,TGCAGTGCTAGGACGACAGGAGCGAGAAATTCACCCCTCCACTTT,CSARTTGARNSPLHF
few,TRBV28,TRBJ1-4,-,TGTGCCAGCAGTTTATCTAGGCGGAATGAAAAACTGTTTTTT,CASSLSRRNEKLFF
many,TRBV20-1,TRBJ1-4,-,TGCAGTGCTAGTCCGGGGACAACTAATGAAAAACTGTTTTTT,CSASPGTTNEKLFF
few,TRBV6-2/TRBV6-3,TRBJ2-7,-,TGTGCCAGCGGAGGGACAGTGACCTACGAGCAGTACTTC,CASGGTVTYEQYF
few,TRBV12-3/TRBV12-4,TRBJ2-3,-,TGTGCCAGCAGTTTGTTTCAGTCAACTAGCACAGATACGCAGTATTTT,CASSLFQSTSTDTQYF
few,TRBV20-1,TRBJ1-5,-,TGCAGTGCTAGTCACAGGGAGGGTTTAAATCAGCCCCAGCATTTT,CSASHREGLNQPQHF